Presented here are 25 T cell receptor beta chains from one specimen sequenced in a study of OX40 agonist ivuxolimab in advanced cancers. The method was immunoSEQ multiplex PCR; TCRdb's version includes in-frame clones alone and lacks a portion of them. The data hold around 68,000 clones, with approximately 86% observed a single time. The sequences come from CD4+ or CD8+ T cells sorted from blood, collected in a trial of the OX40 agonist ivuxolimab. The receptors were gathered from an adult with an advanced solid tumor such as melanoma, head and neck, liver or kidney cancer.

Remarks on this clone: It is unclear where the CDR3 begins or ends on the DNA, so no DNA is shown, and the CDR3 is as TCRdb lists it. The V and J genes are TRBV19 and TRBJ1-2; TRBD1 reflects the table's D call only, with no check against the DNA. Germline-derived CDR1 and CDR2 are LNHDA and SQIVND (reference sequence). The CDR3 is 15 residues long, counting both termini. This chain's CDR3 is CASSLSGQGAYGYTF.

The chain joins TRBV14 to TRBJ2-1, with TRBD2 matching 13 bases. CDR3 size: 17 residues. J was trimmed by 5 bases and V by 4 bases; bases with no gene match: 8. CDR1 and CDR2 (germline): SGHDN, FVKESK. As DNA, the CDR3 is TGTGCCAGCAGCCGCCGACTAGCGGGGGGCTCGAACAATGAGCAGTTCTTC. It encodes CASSRRLAGGSNNEQFF.

The CDR3 DNA is TGTGCCAGCAGCTCGACCTCAACCGGGACAGGGGTCTATGGCTACACCTTC. It encodes CASSSTSTGTGVYGYTF. The chain couples TRBV7-2 to TRBJ1-2; TRBD1 agrees at 10 bases. The CDR3 runs to 17 residues. The junction had 12 bases not matched to a gene; V was cut back by 4 bases and J by 4 bases. The germline V gene has CDR1 SGHTA and CDR2 FQGNSA.

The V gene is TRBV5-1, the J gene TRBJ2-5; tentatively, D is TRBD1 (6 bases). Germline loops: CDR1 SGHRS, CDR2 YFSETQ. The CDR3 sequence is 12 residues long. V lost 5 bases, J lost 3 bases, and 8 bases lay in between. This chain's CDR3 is CASSYREETQYF. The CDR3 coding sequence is TGCGCCAGCAGTTACAGGGAAGAGACCCAGTACTTC.

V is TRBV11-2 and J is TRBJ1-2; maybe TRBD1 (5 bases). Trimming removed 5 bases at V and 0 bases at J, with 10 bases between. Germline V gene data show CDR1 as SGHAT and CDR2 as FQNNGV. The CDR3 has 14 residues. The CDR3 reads CASSRGAPNYGYTF. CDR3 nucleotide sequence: TGTGCCAGCAGCCGAGGGGCACCTAACTATGGCTACACCTTC.

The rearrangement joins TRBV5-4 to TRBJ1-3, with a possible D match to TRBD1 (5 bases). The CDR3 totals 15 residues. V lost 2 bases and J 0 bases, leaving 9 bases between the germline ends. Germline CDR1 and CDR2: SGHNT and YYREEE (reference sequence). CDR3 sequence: CASSLRGNSGNTIYF. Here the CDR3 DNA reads TGTGCCAGCAGCTTAAGGGGCAACTCTGGAAACACCATATATTTT.

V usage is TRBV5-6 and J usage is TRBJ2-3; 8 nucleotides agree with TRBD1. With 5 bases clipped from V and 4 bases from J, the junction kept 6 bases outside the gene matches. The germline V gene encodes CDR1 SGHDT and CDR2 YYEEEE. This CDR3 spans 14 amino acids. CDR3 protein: CASSSGQGSDTQYF. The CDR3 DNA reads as TGTGCCAGCAGTTCCGGACAGGGTTCAGATACGCAGTATTTT.

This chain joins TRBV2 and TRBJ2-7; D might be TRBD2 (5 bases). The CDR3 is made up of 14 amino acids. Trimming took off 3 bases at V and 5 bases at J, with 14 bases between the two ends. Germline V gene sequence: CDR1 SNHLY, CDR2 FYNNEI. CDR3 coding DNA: TGTGCCAGCAGTGAGTATACCCCGCGGGACGAGCAGTACTTC. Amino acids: CASSEYTPRDEQYF.

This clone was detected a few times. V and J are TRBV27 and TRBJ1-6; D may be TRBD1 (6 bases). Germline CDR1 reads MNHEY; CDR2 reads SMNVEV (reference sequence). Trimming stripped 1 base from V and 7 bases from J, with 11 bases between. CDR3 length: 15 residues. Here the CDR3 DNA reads TGTGCCAGCAGTTTATTGTCCGGGGGCAATTCACCCCTCCACTTT. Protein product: CASSLLSGGNSPLHF.

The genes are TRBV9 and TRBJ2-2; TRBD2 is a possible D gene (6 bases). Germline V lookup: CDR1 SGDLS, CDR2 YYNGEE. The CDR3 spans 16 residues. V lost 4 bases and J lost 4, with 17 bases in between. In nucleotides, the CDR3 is TGTGCCAGCAGCCCTCCCGGCGGGGAGGTCACCGGGGAGCTGTTTTTT. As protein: CASSPPGGEVTGELFF.

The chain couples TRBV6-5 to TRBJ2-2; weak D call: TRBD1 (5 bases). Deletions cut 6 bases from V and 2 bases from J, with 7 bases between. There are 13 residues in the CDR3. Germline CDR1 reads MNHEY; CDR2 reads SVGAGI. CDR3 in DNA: TGTGCCAGCAGGGGGCGTAACACCGGGGAGCTGTTTTTT. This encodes CASRGRNTGELFF.

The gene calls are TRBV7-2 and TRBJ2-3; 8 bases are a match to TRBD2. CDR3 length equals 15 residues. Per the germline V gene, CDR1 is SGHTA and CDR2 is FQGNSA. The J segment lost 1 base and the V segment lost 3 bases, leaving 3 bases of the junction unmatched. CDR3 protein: CASSFRAGGTDTQYF. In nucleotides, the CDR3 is TGTGCCAGCAGCTTTAGAGCGGGGGGCACAGATACGCAGTATTTT.

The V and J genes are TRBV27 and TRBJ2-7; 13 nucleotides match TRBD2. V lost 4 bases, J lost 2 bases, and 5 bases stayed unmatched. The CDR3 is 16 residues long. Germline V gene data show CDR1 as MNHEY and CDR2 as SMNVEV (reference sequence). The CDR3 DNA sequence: TGTGCCAGCAGTTCGACTAGCGGGGGGTCCCCCTACGAGCAGTACTTC. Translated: CASSSTSGGSPYEQYF.

The CDR3 sequence is CASSQDPGSPAYNEQFF. CDR3 coding DNA: TGCGCCAGCAGCCAAGATCCCGGTTCCCCCGCCTACAATGAGCAGTTCTTC. The chain links TRBV4-3 to TRBJ2-1; D is undetermined. The germline V and J ends were trimmed by 0 bases and 2 bases, with 14 bases remaining between them. CDR1 LGHNA and CDR2 YSLEER come from the germline V gene. This CDR3 is built from 17 residues.

CDR3 DNA: TGTGCCAGTAAGGGCAGTCTTTTCACAGATACGCAGTATTTT. This codes for CASKGSLFTDTQYF. The J gene is TRBJ2-3, the V gene TRBV19; D uncertain. The CDR3 spans 14 residues. The germline gives CDR1 LNHDA, CDR2 SQIVND (reference sequence). Trimming took off 7 bases at V and 2 bases at J, with 13 bases between the two ends.

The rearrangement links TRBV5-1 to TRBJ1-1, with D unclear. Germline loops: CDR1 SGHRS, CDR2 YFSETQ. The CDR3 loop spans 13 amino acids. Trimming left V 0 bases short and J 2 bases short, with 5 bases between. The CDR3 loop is CASSLAKNTEAFF. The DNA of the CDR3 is TGCGCCAGCAGCTTGGCCAAAAACACTGAAGCTTTCTTT.

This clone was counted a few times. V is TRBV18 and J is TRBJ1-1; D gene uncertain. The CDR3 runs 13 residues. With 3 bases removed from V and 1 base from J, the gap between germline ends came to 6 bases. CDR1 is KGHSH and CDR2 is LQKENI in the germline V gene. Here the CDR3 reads CASSPNGNTEAFF. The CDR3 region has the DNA TGTGCCAGCTCACCGAACGGGAACACTGAAGCTTTCTTT.

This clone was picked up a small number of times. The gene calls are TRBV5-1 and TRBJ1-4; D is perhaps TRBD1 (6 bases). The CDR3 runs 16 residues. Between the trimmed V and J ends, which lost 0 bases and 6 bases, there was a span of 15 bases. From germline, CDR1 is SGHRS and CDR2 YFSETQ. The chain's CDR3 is CASSLESGGGYEKLFF. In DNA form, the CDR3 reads TGCGCCAGCAGCTTGGAATCTGGGGGCGGTTATGAAAAACTGTTTTTT.

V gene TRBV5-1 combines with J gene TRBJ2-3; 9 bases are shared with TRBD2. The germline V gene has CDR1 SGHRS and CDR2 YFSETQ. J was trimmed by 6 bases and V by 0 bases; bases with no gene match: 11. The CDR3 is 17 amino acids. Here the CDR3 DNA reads TGCGCCAGCAGCTTGGCACCTAGCGGGGCCCCGGGTGATACGCAGTATTTT. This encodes CASSLAPSGAPGDTQYF.

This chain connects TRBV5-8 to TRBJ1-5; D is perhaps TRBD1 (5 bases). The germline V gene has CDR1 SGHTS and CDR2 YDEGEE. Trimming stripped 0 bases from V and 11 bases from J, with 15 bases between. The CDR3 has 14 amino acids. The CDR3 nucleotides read TGTGCCAGCAGCTTGGGTCCCCAGGGAAGGACCCAGCATTTT. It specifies CASSLGPQGRTQHF.

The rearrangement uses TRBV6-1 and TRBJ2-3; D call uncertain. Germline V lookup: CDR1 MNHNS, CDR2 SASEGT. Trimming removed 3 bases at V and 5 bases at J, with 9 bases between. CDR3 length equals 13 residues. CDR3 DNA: TGTGCCAGCAGTGAGCGGTTGGGAGATACGCAGTATTTT. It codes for CASSERLGDTQYF.

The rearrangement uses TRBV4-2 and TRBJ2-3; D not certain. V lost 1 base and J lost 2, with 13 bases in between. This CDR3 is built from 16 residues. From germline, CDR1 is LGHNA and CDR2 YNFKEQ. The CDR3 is CASSQVARKATDTQYF. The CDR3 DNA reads TGTGCCAGCAGCCAAGTGGCTAGGAAGGCCACAGATACGCAGTATTTT.

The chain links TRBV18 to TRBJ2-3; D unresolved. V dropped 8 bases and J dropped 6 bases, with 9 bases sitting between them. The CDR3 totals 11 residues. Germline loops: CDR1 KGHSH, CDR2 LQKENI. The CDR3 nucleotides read TGTGCCAGCCAGGCCGCGGATACGCAGTATTTT. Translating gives CASQAADTQYF. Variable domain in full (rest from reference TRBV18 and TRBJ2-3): NAGVMQNPRHLVRRRGQEARLRCSPMKGHSHVYWYRQLPEEGLKFMVYLQKENIIDESGMPKERFSAEFPKEGPSILRIQQVVRGDSAAYFCASQAADTQYFGPGTRLTVL.

The CDR3 coding sequence is TGTGCCAGCAGCGCACAAAAAGGGGTTTTAGAGTACGAGCAGTACTTC. Translation gives CASSAQKGVLEYEQYF. J is TRBJ2-7 and V is TRBV11-2, with D tentatively TRBD1 (5 bases). In germline, CDR1 is SGHAT, CDR2 FQNNGV. CDR3 length: 16 residues. V lost 5 bases, J lost 4 bases, and 21 bases lay in between.

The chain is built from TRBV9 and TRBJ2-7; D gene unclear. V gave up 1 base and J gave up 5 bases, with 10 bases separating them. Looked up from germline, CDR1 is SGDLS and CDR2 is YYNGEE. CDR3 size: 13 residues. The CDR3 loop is CASSVRPVDEQYF. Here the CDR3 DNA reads TGTGCCAGCAGCGTAAGACCGGTGGACGAGCAGTACTTC.